This T cell receptor (beta chain) comes out of a study of shared clonotypes between healthy human individuals (dated by TCRdb to about 2020). Notes on the research overall: Three men and a couple of women, aged 18 to 49 years, made up the cohort. For each donor, CD4 naive and CD4 memory were each run on three plates, CD8 naive on two plates, and CD8 memory on one plate. To increase sequencing depth and limit assay-specific biases, different laboratories used diverse techniques to prepare libraries and sequence TCR repertoires. Each donor's leukapheresis produced roughly between roughly 0.85 and 9.5 billion PBMCs. Blood TCR repertoires of a handful of healthy adults were deeply sequenced to estimate repertoire size and the extent of clonotype sharing between individuals. Broad study findings and their caveats: Larger estimated clonotype richness was generally found for naive subsets than for memory subsets. Even with the large sequencing depth, rarefaction of the sorted-subset datasets indicated that sequencing was incomplete. Roughly 5.2% of naive CD4, 3% to 3.5% of naive CD8, around 2.3% of memory CD4, and about 0.4% of memory CD8 clonotypes were shared across several donors. Sampling was limited to blood, and TCR repertoires in tissue likely differ from TCR repertoires in blood. The small number of donors limited the genetic and exposure-history diversity represented. Higher generation probabilities were observed for clonotypes shared by all four sorted-subset donors than for non-shared clonotypes. Pairwise subsampling led to the expectation that sequencing depth would affect the degree of clonotype sharing among donors.

Using the deep immunoSEQ assay, TCR CDR3 regions were amplified from genomic DNA by multiplex PCR. Extracted genomic DNA from each cell subset was distributed evenly across all wells of several immunoSEQ 96-well plates, and each plate was treated as a replicate. Each replicate PCR for sorted subsets received about 210 ng genomic DNA, equal to around 32,000 T cell genomes. The purified libraries were quantified using a Qubit 3.0 fluorometer, sized with a Bioanalyzer 2100, and then quantified again using the KAPA Library Quantification kit. Each immunoSEQ 96-well plate was sequenced on its own single-read 150-cycle Illumina NextSeq 550 flow cell. The authors processed their data as follows. The immunoSEQ output contained only junctional sequences without quality scores, so filtering could not match that applied to full-length reads. To assign V/J genes and CDR3, sequences were annotated against IMGT germline references using PyIR, a Python wrapper for IgBLAST v1.9. Reads with weak V/J assignments (E-value above 1e-6), missing CDR3, stop codons, out-of-frame junctions, or ambiguous translated residues were removed. V3J clonotypes were defined as sequences sharing an identical inferred V gene, J gene, and CDR3 amino acid sequence. To compute the percentage overlap between repertoires, the number of shared unique clonotypes was divided by the size of the smaller repertoire. Three approaches were used to assess repertoire richness: RTK rarefaction, the Chao1 estimator, and Recon v2.1 estimates of unobserved clonotypes. For all TCRbeta clonotypes obtained by the gDNA method from four donors, generation probabilities were computed with OLGA. Here the immuneACCESS table is served through TCRdb, limited to in-frame sequences with V and J called. Missing clones are a known gap in these copies; in checked studies unresolved V genes cover under half, and the rest lacks a known reason. D and trimming come from the DNA, and the V and J calls and clone size come from that table. The sample table shows around 2.5 million clones, and 80% to 95% are seen once. The ten top clones hold more than 0.35% of the sample.

Healthy HIV-negative adults with no recently reported acute infections or vaccinations were included as donors. Every donor was a Caucasian adult living in Nashville, Tennessee, USA. CD4+ T cells were enriched by magnetic negative selection, after which naive cells were positively selected on CD45RA and the negative fraction was taken as the memory subset. After blood collection by leukapheresis, PBMCs were isolated using Ficoll-Histopaque density gradient centrifugation and then cryopreserved in the vapor phase of liquid nitrogen. Purity and quantity of every magnetically sorted T cell population were checked by analytical flow cytometry. Genomic DNA was isolated from every sorted fraction and measured by UV absorbance on a Nanodrop 2000c. On this clone itself: Its target antigen remains unknown. No base quality values were provided; no much bigger clone lies one nucleotide off.

The TCR comes from a man between 18 and 35 years old in good health. Some clones in this sample may be carry-over from other donors' samples. The sample was naive CD4+ T cells from PBMCs. The cell subset or site tag for this specimen amounts to: CD45RA+ positively selected.

The nucleotide sequence reads as follows: TGTGCCAGAAGCTTGGTTCTTGGGAATGAGCAGTTCTTC. Translated, it reads CARSLVLGNEQFF. Recombination joined TRBV5-3 with TRBJ2-1, with the D gene not clear enough to name. TRBV5-3 is an open reading frame, and its role is uncertain. The V end loses 0 bases and the J end loses 7 bases, and a stretch of 8 bases separates them. From the cysteine through the phenylalanine, the CDR3 covers 13 amino acids. Kept here is only the CDR3 DNA, which spans 39 bases and is read in frame from base 1.